This entry lists 30 T cell receptor beta chains sequenced from one sample in a study of blood T cell repertoires in COVID-19. Profiling relied on immunoSEQ multiplex PCR, and the TCRdb table lists in-frame clones only, not all of them. The sample lists a few hundred thousand clones; roughly 90% were seen once. Sequencing was done on a sample of PBMCs or T cells enriched from blood (not recorded which). Receptors were obtained from a woman aged 40 to 55 who had recovered from COVID-19.

This chain joins TRBV7-2 and TRBJ2-7; 10 nucleotides agree with TRBD2. CDR3 length equals 15 residues. CDR1 is SGHTA, CDR2 FQGNSA, per germline. Trimming removed 5 bases from V and 3 bases from J; junction bases left unmatched: 7. The CDR3 bases are TGTGCCAGCAGCCCCGGACTAGCGGAGCTCTACGAGCAGTACTTC. This gives the protein CASSPGLAELYEQYF.

V gene TRBV12-2 combines with J gene TRBJ2-5; TRBD1, as called in the table, went unchecked against the DNA. TRBV12-2 is noted as a pseudogene. The CDR3 contains 16 residues. Here the CDR3 DNA reads TGTGCAAGTCGCTTAGTGGGGACAGGGCAACAAGAGACCCAGTACTTC. This translates into CASRLVGTGQQETQYF.

The gene calls are TRBV3-1 (or the pseudogene TRBV3-2) and TRBJ1-2; tentatively, D is TRBD1 (6 bases). The V gene's germline CDR1 is LGHDT and CDR2 YNNKEL (reference sequence). The ends were cut back, 1 base at V and 7 bases at J, with 13 bases in the middle. There are 14 residues in the CDR3. In DNA, the CDR3 is TGTGCCAGCAGCCAAGTCCAGGGGCAGAGTGGCTACACCTTC. Translated: CASSQVQGQSGYTF.

In this sample, this clone turned up once. The chain combines TRBV4-3 with TRBJ1-3; D is unresolved. CDR1 LGHNA and CDR2 YSLEER come from the germline V gene. V lost 0 bases, J lost 4 bases, and 16 bases lay in between. The CDR3 has 17 residues. The CDR3 nucleotides read TGCGCCAGCAGCCAAGACCCAAGCCACCTCTCGGGAAACACCATATATTTT. This codes for CASSQDPSHLSGNTIYF.

The DNA of the CDR3 is TGTGCCAGCAGCCCCGACAGGGCTGACTATGGCTACACCTTC. Amino acid sequence: CASSPDRADYGYTF. V and J are TRBV6-5 and TRBJ1-2; 7 bases line up with TRBD1. This CDR3 has 14 amino acids. Germline V gives CDR1 MNHEY, CDR2 SVGAGI. Germline trimming cut 6 bases from V and 3 bases from J; bases unmatched to any gene: 7.

The chain has TRBV7-3 and TRBJ2-2, with TRBD2 matching over 11 bases. Germline-derived CDR1 and CDR2 are SGHTA and FQGTGA. V lost 4 bases to trimming and J lost 0 bases; unmatched junction nucleotides: 4. The CDR3 covers 17 residues. The CDR3 bases are TGTGCCAGCAGCTCTCCTAGCGGGGGGACGAACACCGGGGAGCTGTTTTTT. The encoded protein is CASSSPSGGTNTGELFF.

The chain is built from TRBV28 and TRBJ1-1, with D perhaps TRBD1 (6 bases). The V and J ends lost 7 bases and 4 bases respectively, with 16 bases between them. Germline V gene sequence: CDR1 MDHEN, CDR2 SYDVKM. This CDR3 is 14 amino acids long. CDR3 protein: CASISPGRGTEAFF. In DNA, the CDR3 is TGTGCCAGCATCTCTCCCGGCAGGGGCACTGAAGCTTTCTTT.

This clone is a singleton in its sample. The chain combines TRBV19 with TRBJ2-7; D is perhaps TRBD2 (5 bases). V dropped 7 bases and J dropped 2 bases, with 15 bases sitting between them. The CDR3 covers 14 residues. Germline loops: CDR1 LNHDA, CDR2 SQIVND (reference sequence). DNA for the CDR3: TGTGCCAGTAAGGAGGCAGGAGAGACCTACGAGCAGTACTTC. This translates into CASKEAGETYEQYF.

J is TRBJ1-3 and V is TRBV4-1, with TRBD1 matching over 7 bases. V lost 0 bases, J lost 2 bases, and 4 bases stayed unmatched. This CDR3 region has 16 residues. Germline lookup yields CDR1 MGHRA and CDR2 YSYEKL. In nucleotides, the CDR3 is TGCGCCAGCAGCCAAGATCACAGGGGCCCTGGAAACACCATATATTTT. Translation: CASSQDHRGPGNTIYF.

This clone appeared a single time. The gene calls are TRBV4-3 and TRBJ1-2; D may be TRBD1 (5 bases). Trimming left V 0 bases short and J 7 bases short, with 15 bases between. The CDR3 consists of 15 residues. Germline lookup yields CDR1 LGHNA and CDR2 YSLEER. CDR3 nucleotides: TGCGCCAGCAGCCAAGAGTGGGGGGACCTCTCTGGCTACACCTTC. It specifies CASSQEWGDLSGYTF.

The rearrangement links TRBV19 to TRBJ1-1; D is unresolved. Between the trimmed V and J ends, which lost 3 bases and 1 base, there was a span of 12 bases. From germline, CDR1 is LNHDA and CDR2 SQIVND (reference sequence). This CDR3 contains 15 residues. CDR3 coding DNA: TGTGCCAGTAGTATGACGGCGGTCCAGAACACTGAAGCTTTCTTT. Translated, it gives CASSMTAVQNTEAFF. Drawing the rest from reference TRBV19 and TRBJ1-1, the complete variable domain is DGGITQSPKYLFRKEGQNVTLSCEQNLNHDAMYWYRQDPGQGLRLIYYSQIVNDFQKGDIAEGYSVSREKKESFPLTVTSAQKNPTAFYLCASSMTAVQNTEAFFGQGTRLTVV.

The chain has TRBV7-2 and TRBJ2-5; 8 positions match TRBD2. Germline CDR1 SGHTA, CDR2 FQGNSA. Germline trimming cut 5 bases from V and 0 bases from J; bases unmatched to any gene: 8. This CDR3 is built from 16 residues. The CDR3 protein is CASSPLAGGYQETQYF. Here the CDR3 DNA reads TGTGCCAGCAGCCCTCTAGCGGGCGGGTACCAAGAGACCCAGTACTTC.

J is TRBJ2-6 and V is TRBV5-1, with D perhaps matching TRBD1 (6 bases). The germline CDR1 and CDR2 sequences are SGHRS and YFSETQ. CDR3 size: 15 residues. Trimming took off 3 bases at V and 0 bases at J, with 7 bases between the two ends. CDR3 region: CASSSGDSGANVLTF. The CDR3 DNA reads TGCGCCAGCAGCTCAGGGGACTCTGGGGCCAACGTCCTGACTTTC.

The chain has TRBV6-5 and TRBJ1-1; no clear D gene. The CDR3 consists of 15 residues. Germline values: CDR1 MNHEY, CDR2 SVGAGI. Trimming took off 0 bases at V and 0 bases at J, with 8 bases between the two ends. The CDR3 nucleotides read TGTGCCAGCAGTTACTCGGTACAGATGAACACTGAAGCTTTCTTT. This translates into CASSYSVQMNTEAFF.

This chain connects TRBV5-1 to TRBJ1-6, with TRBD1 matching over 8 bases. Losses at the gene ends were 5 bases for V and 6 bases for J; bases not matched to a gene: 7. Germline-derived CDR1 and CDR2 are SGHRS and YFSETQ. This CDR3 is built from 15 residues. The CDR3: CASRGGTGFNSPLHF. The DNA for the CDR3 is TGCGCCAGCAGGGGGGGGACAGGTTTTAATTCACCCCTCCACTTT.

The chain recombines TRBV29-1 with TRBJ1-1; 9 bases match TRBD1. CDR3 size: 13 residues. Germline-derived CDR1 and CDR2 are SQVTM and ANQGSEA. The J segment lost 9 bases and the V segment lost 3 bases, leaving 8 bases of the junction unmatched. CDR3 loop: CSVEGTGYSQAFF. Here the CDR3 DNA reads TGCAGCGTTGAGGGGACAGGGTACAGCCAAGCTTTCTTT.

The chain links TRBV29-1 to TRBJ1-3, with TRBD1 identical over 8 bases. Germline V gives CDR1 SQVTM, CDR2 ANQGSEA. Trimming took 4 bases from V and 4 from J; bases not matched to a gene: 6. This CDR3 is 14 amino acids long. DNA for the CDR3: TGCAGCGTTGGCGCGGACAGGGTAGGAAACACCATATATTTT. Protein sequence: CSVGADRVGNTIYF.

This chain joins TRBV11-3 and TRBJ2-7, with a possible D match to TRBD1 (5 bases). V gave up 2 bases and J gave up 5 bases, with 13 bases separating them. CDR3 length equals 14 residues. Germline CDR1 SGHNT, CDR2 YENEEA. DNA for the CDR3: TGTGCCAGCAGCTTAACAACAGGAGTCCACGAGCAGTACTTC. It is translated as CASSLTTGVHEQYF.

This sequence joins TRBV12-3 or TRBV12-4 and TRBJ2-7, with D possibly being TRBD2 (5 bases). V lost 5 bases and J lost 3, with 11 bases in between. The CDR3 covers 13 residues. The CDR3 spells CASSNPGGYEQYF. For the CDR3, the DNA is TGTGCCAGCAGTAACCCCGGAGGCTACGAGCAGTACTTC.

The DNA of the CDR3 is TGTGCCAGTAGCCAGACTAGATATGAGCAGTTCTTC. Translating it yields CASSQTRYEQFF. The chain is built from TRBV19 and TRBJ2-1, with D possibly TRBD2 on 6 matching bases. This CDR3 has 12 residues. Germline CDR1 reads LNHDA; CDR2 reads SQIVND (reference sequence). V lost 6 bases, J lost 8 bases, and 11 bases lay in between.

This chain links TRBV5-1 with TRBJ1-3, with D uncertain. Germline loops: CDR1 SGHRS, CDR2 YFSETQ. CDR3 length: 15 amino acids. V gave up 2 bases and J gave up 0 bases, with 9 bases separating them. CDR3 region: CASSFGVPSGNTIYF. The CDR3 nucleotides are TGCGCCAGCAGCTTCGGGGTACCCTCTGGAAACACCATATATTTT.

The chain combines TRBV19 with TRBJ2-7; 13 bases line up with TRBD2. The CDR3 loop spans 14 amino acids. Trimming took 7 bases from V and 5 from J; bases not matched to a gene: 5. Germline V gene lookup returns CDR1 LNHDA and CDR2 SQIVND (reference sequence). The CDR3 loop reads CASTRLAGGDEQYF. CDR3 bases: TGTGCCAGTACGAGACTAGCGGGAGGAGACGAGCAGTACTTC.

The J gene is TRBJ2-3, the V gene TRBV6-2 or TRBV6-3; 7 nucleotides agree with TRBD1. The CDR3 runs to 13 residues. V was clipped by 2 bases and J by 6 bases; unmatched bases: 2. CDR1 and CDR2 from the germline V gene are MNHEY and SVGEGT. This CDR3 reads CASSYTGADTQYF. CDR3 nucleotides: TGTGCCAGCAGTTACACAGGGGCGGATACGCAGTATTTT.

This clone was observed a single time. The chain joins TRBV7-2 to TRBJ2-5, with TRBD2 matching 11 bases. The CDR3 has 17 residues. Per germline, CDR1 SGHTA and CDR2 FQGNSA. The junction had 8 bases not matched to a gene; V was cut back by 2 bases and J by 3 bases. The CDR3 DNA sequence: TGTGCCAGCAGCTTACGCCCCTTGGGACTAGCGGAAGAGACCCAGTACTTC. Its protein product is CASSLRPLGLAEETQYF. The full variable domain, completed using reference TRBV7-2 and TRBJ2-5, is GAGVSQSPSNKVTEKGKDVELRCDPISGHTALYWYRQSLGQGLEFLIYFQGNSAPDKSGLPSDRFSAERTGGSVSTLTIQRTQQEDSAVYLCASSLRPLGLAEETQYFGPGTRLLVL.

This chain connects TRBV19 to TRBJ1-3, with D unresolved. This CDR3 has 13 amino acids. CDR1 LNHDA and CDR2 SQIVND come from the germline V gene (reference sequence). V lost 10 bases and J 0 bases, leaving 10 bases between the germline ends. CDR3 nucleotide sequence: TGTGCCACCCTACAGAGCTCTGGAAACACCATATATTTT. Translated: CATLQSSGNTIYF.

This chain connects TRBV19 to TRBJ1-3; TRBD1 agrees at 8 bases. The CDR3 is 14 amino acids. CDR1 and CDR2 from the germline V gene are LNHDA and SQIVND (reference sequence). The V and J ends lost 6 bases and 3 bases, in that order; junction bases with no gene match: 4. The CDR3 here is CASRGDRRGNTIYF. CDR3 sequence (DNA): TGTGCCAGTAGGGGGGACAGGCGTGGAAACACCATATATTTT.

The V call is TRBV27, the J call TRBJ2-5; 12 bases are shared with TRBD2. The CDR3 loop spans 14 amino acids. The germline gives CDR1 MNHEY, CDR2 SMNVEV (reference sequence). After removal of 5 bases from V and 5 bases from J, the junction contained 3 bases not matched to a gene. CDR3 coding DNA: TGTGCCAGCAGTCCACTAGCGGGAGGTGAGACCCAGTACTTC. Amino acid sequence: CASSPLAGGETQYF.

The J gene is TRBJ2-5, the V gene TRBV19, with 8 bases that match TRBD1. CDR1 and CDR2 (germline): LNHDA, SQIVND (reference sequence). CDR3 length: 15 amino acids. Germline trimming cut 0 bases from V and 2 bases from J; bases unmatched to any gene: 2. CDR3 in amino acids: CASSIDGTGQETQYF. The DNA of the CDR3 is TGTGCCAGTAGTATAGATGGGACAGGTCAAGAGACCCAGTACTTC.

The J gene is TRBJ2-1, the V gene TRBV7-2, with 8 bases aligning to TRBD2. V shed 1 base and J 4 bases; nucleotides not matched to a gene: 3. Per germline, CDR1 SGHTA and CDR2 FQGNSA. This CDR3 is built from 15 residues. The CDR3 sequence is CASSLVPGGYNEQFF. The CDR3 DNA sequence: TGTGCCAGCAGCTTAGTCCCGGGAGGGTACAATGAGCAGTTCTTC. Variable domain in full (rest from reference TRBV7-2 and TRBJ2-1): GAGVSQSPSNKVTEKGKDVELRCDPISGHTALYWYRQSLGQGLEFLIYFQGNSAPDKSGLPSDRFSAERTGGSVSTLTIQRTQQEDSAVYLCASSLVPGGYNEQFFGPGTRLTVL.

The chain recombines TRBV13 with TRBJ2-7; 13 bases align to TRBD2. There are 15 residues in the CDR3. Germline V CDR1 and CDR2: PRHDT, FYEKMQ (reference sequence). Losses at the gene ends were 5 bases for V and 6 bases for J; bases not matched to a gene: 7. CDR3 in DNA: TGTGCCAGCAGCCCACTAGCGGGAGGGGCCGGCGAGCAGTACTTC. Translation gives CASSPLAGGAGEQYF. The variable domain in full, completed from reference TRBV13 and TRBJ2-7, reads AAGVIQSPRHLIKEKRETATLKCYPIPRHDTVYWYQQGPGQDPQFLISFYEKMQSDKGSIPDRFSAQQFSDYHSELNMSSLELGDSALYFCASSPLAGGAGEQYFGPGTRLTVT.